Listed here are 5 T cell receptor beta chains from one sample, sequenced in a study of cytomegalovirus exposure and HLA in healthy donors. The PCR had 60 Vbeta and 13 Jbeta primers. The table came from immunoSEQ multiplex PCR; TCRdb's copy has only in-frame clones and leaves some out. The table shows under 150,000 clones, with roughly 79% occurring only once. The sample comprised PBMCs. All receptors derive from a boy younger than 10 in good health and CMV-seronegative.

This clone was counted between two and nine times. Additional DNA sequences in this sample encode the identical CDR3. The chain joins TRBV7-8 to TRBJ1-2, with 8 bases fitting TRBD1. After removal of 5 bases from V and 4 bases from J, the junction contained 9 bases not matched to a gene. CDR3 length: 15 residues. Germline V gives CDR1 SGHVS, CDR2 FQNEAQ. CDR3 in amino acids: CASSLGTGETYGYTF. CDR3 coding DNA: TGTGCCAGCAGCCTGGGGACAGGCGAGACCTATGGCTACACCTTC.

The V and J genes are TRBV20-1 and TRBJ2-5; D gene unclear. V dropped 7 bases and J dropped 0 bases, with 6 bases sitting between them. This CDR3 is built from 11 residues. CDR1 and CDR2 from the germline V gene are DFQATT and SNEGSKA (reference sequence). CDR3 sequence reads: CSGADQETQYF. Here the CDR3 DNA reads TGCAGTGGGGCAGACCAAGAGACCCAGTACTTC.

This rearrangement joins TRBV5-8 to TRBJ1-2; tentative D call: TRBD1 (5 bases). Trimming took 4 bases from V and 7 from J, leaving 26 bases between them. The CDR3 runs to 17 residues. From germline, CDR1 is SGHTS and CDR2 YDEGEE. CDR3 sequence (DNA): TGTGCCAGCAGCCATTTTAATCCTGGGGCTACACTACGTGGCTACACCTTC. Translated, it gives CASSHFNPGATLRGYTF.

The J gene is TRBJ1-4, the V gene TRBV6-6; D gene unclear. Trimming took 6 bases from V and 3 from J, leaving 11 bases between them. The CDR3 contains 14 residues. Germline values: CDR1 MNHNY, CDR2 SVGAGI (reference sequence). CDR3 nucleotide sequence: TGTGCCAGCAGCCCTATCCCGCCTAATGAAAAACTGTTTTTT. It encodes CASSPIPPNEKLFF.

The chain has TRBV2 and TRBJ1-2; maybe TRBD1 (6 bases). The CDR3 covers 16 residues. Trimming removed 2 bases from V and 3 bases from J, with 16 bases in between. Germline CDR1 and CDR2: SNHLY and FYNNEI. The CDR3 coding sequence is TGTGCCAGCAGTGAATTTATTGGAGGGGGGGACTATGGCTACACCTTC. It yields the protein CASSEFIGGGDYGYTF.